These T cell receptor beta chains were read from a single sample in a study of T-cell memory formation after mild COVID-19. In TCRdb, the 5' RACE reads were re-called with MiXCR into one record per CDR3 protein. The sample shows about 140,000 distinct CDR3 sequences, about 5.5% of them seen only once. Sequencing was carried out using PBMCs or a T cell subset sorted from them (not recorded which). The receptors here all came from an adult woman who had mild COVID-19 (a few samples of this study predate the infection). Cell type and time point are not known. Each CDR3 is given with its conserved first and last residue. D genes are given only for firm matches. The listing skips clone size in some rows; elsewhere it reads once, few, many or a size class.

v_gene	abundance	j_gene	d_gene	CDR3aa	CDR3nt
TRBV28	few	TRBJ2-7	TRBD1	CASRKTGNHEQYF	TGTGCCAGCAGGAAGACAGGGAACCACGAGCAGTACTTC
TRBV10-3	-	TRBJ1-2	-	CAISERQGRGYTF	TGTGCCATCAGTGAGAGGCAGGGAAGGGGCTACACCTTC
TRBV4-1	many	TRBJ2-6	TRBD1	CASSRPRAGGDRAYSGANVLTF	TGCGCCAGCAGCCGACCTAGGGCAGGGGGCGACCGGGCGTATTCTGGGGCCAACGTCCTGACTTTC
TRBV7-3	-	TRBJ2-2	-	CASSQGWAAGELFF	TGTGCCAGCAGCCAGGGGTGGGCTGCCGGGGAGCTGTTTTTT
TRBV4-1	many	TRBJ1-2	-	CASSLRRGENHGYTF	TGCGCCAGCAGCCTGAGGAGGGGGGAGAATCATGGCTACACCTTC
TRBV12-3/TRBV12-4	few	TRBJ1-2	TRBD1	CASSFEGARRYGYTF	TGTGCCAGCAGTTTTGAGGGGGCGCGTCGCTATGGCTACACCTTC
TRBV6-6	many	TRBJ2-7	TRBD2	CASSYGAGTYEQYF	TGTGCCAGCAGTTACGGAGCGGGGACCTACGAGCAGTACTTC
TRBV12-3/TRBV12-4	-	TRBJ1-2	-	CASSYRDGNYGYTF	TGTGCCAGCAGTTACCGGGACGGGAACTATGGCTACACCTTC
TRBV12-3/TRBV12-4	few	TRBJ2-6	TRBD1	CASSIGQAGPNVLTF	TGTGCCAGCAGTATTGGACAGGCAGGGCCCAACGTCCTGACTTTC
TRBV12-3/TRBV12-4	many	TRBJ2-1	-	CASSLNAGVDEQFF	TGTGCCAGCAGTTTAAACGCAGGGGTCGATGAGCAGTTCTTC
TRBV12-3/TRBV12-4	few	TRBJ1-1	-	CASSLYEGGNTEAFF	TGTGCCAGCAGTTTATATGAGGGAGGGAACACTGAAGCTTTCTTT
TRBV5-4	-	TRBJ2-7	TRBD2	CASSFSGLAGAYEQYF	TGTGCCAGCAGCTTTTCCGGGCTAGCGGGGGCCTACGAGCAGTACTTC
TRBV7-9	few	TRBJ1-4	-	CASSLELLGSEKLFF	TGTGCCAGCAGCTTAGAACTGCTGGGAAGTGAAAAACTGTTTTTT
TRBV28	many	TRBJ1-2	-	CASSFLGEGYGYTF	TGTGCCAGCAGTTTTCTGGGGGAAGGCTATGGCTACACCTTC
TRBV5-6	few	TRBJ1-1	TRBD1	CASSLDRGPEAFF	TGTGCCAGCAGCTTGGACAGGGGGCCTGAAGCTTTCTTT
TRBV12-3/TRBV12-4	many	TRBJ1-5	-	CASSFQQSNQPQHF	TGTGCCAGCAGTTTCCAACAGAGCAATCAGCCCCAGCATTTT
TRBV7-2	-	TRBJ2-3	-	CASSHRRIAGGFTDTQYF	TGTGCCAGCAGCCACCGACGTATTGCAGGGGGGTTCACAGATACGCAGTATTTT
TRBV12-3/TRBV12-4	many	TRBJ2-7	TRBD2	CASSLGTNYEQYF	TGTGCCAGCAGTTTGGGGACTAATTACGAGCAGTACTTC
TRBV6-5	many	TRBJ1-1	-	CASSYREGTEAFF	TGTGCCAGCAGTTATAGGGAAGGCACTGAAGCTTTCTTT
TRBV15	-	TRBJ2-1	TRBD2	CATSRDNSGGYNEQFF	TGTGCCACCAGCAGGGATAATAGCGGGGGCTACAATGAGCAGTTCTTC
TRBV24-1	many	TRBJ2-2	TRBD1	CATGQGYTGELFF	TGTGCCACAGGACAGGGTTACACCGGGGAGCTGTTTTTT
TRBV4-2	-	TRBJ2-7	-	CASSPFSAREQYF	TGTGCCAGCAGCCCATTCAGTGCGAGGGAGCAGTACTTC
TRBV5-1	few	TRBJ2-5	-	CASSLGPERGVQETQYF	TGCGCCAGCAGCTTGGGGCCCGAGAGGGGGGTACAAGAGACCCAGTACTTC
TRBV6-2/TRBV6-3	-	TRBJ2-2	-	CASMRTPGELFF	TGTGCCAGCATGCGCACGCCCGGGGAGCTGTTTTTT
TRBV7-2	many	TRBJ2-7	-	CASSLVGYEQYF	TGTGCCAGCAGCTTAGTAGGGTACGAGCAGTACTTC
TRBV6-6	many	TRBJ2-5	-	CASRQPQETQYF	TGTGCCAGCAGACAGCCCCAAGAGACCCAGTACTTC
TRBV2	-	TRBJ1-1	-	CASSGGTLTEAFF	TGTGCCAGCAGTGGGGGGACACTCACTGAAGCTTTCTTT